This T cell receptor (beta chain) was captured in a study of lymphopenia after photon versus proton radiotherapy. Points from the study as a whole: After the lymphocyte nadir, photon-treated repertoires showed oligoclonal expansion, especially of CD8+ Temra cells. In patients who died, overall survival fell as post-nadir TCR diversity dropped more. Proton therapy kept repertoires fairly stable, unlike photons, which gained effector/memory cells. Only patients who died were analyzed for survival; proton advantage is unproven.

Data came from immunoSEQ multiplex PCR; TCRdb stores just in-frame clones and leaves some out. The data contain approximately 53,000 clones, roughly 90% of them seen just once; the ten biggest clones take up 18%. Turning to this clone: The antigen is undetermined.

The CDR3 is made up of 15 amino acids. V lost 7 bases and J 0 bases, leaving 13 bases between the germline ends. Per the germline V gene, CDR1 is SGHAT and CDR2 is FQNNGV. The rearrangement uses TRBV11-2 and TRBJ1-3, with D unresolved. Specimen: peripheral blood, collected from a patient treated with photon-based radiotherapy. The TCR sequence derives from a woman aged 40 to 50 with cholangiocarcinoma. CDR3 sequence: CASNRGWSSGNTIYF. DNA for the CDR3: TGTGCCAGCAACCGGGGATGGAGCTCTGGAAACACCATATATTTT.